This TCR beta chain is drawn from a study of shared clonotypes between healthy human individuals (dated by TCRdb to between 2020 and 2021). Turning to the overall study: The cohort comprised a couple of women and three men aged 18 to 49 years. The study deeply sequenced blood TCR repertoires of five healthy adults to estimate repertoire size and the extent of clonotype sharing between individuals. Different laboratories and diverse techniques were used to prepare libraries and sequence TCR repertoires, to increase sequencing depth and limit assay-specific biases. Between about 0.8 and 9 billion PBMCs per donor were obtained by leukapheresis. For each donor, CD4 naive and CD4 memory were each given three plates, CD8 naive was given two plates, and CD8 memory was given one plate. The research as a whole found: Sampling was limited to blood, and TCR repertoires in tissue likely differ from TCR repertoires in blood. Naive subsets generally had larger estimated clonotype richness than memory subsets did. Approximately 5% of naive CD4, 3.5% of naive CD8, roughly 2.4% of memory CD4, and more than 0.35% of memory CD8 clonotypes were shared across a few donors. Rarefaction of sorted-subset datasets indicated incomplete sequencing despite the large sequencing depth. The small number of donors limited the genetic and exposure-history diversity represented. Higher generation probabilities were observed for clonotypes shared by all four sorted-subset donors than for non-shared clonotypes. Based on pairwise subsampling, the degree of clonotype sharing among donors was expected to be affected by sequencing depth.

Using the deep immunoSEQ assay, TCR CDR3 regions were amplified from genomic DNA by multiplex PCR. Extracted genomic DNA from each cell subset was distributed evenly across all wells of several immunoSEQ 96-well plates, and each plate was treated as a replicate. For sorted subsets, each replicate PCR was loaded with around 220 ng genomic DNA, equivalent to some 31,000 T cell genomes. The purified libraries were quantified using a Qubit 3.0 fluorometer, sized with a Bioanalyzer 2100, and then quantified again using the KAPA Library Quantification kit. Every immunoSEQ 96-well plate was sequenced on a separate single-read 150-cycle Illumina NextSeq 550 flow cell. As for how the authors treated the data: Because the immunoSEQ output included only junctional sequences and no quality scores, the filtering could not be the same as the filtering used for full-length reads. Sequences were annotated with PyIR, a Python wrapper for IgBLAST v1.9, and V/J genes and CDR3 were assigned using IMGT germline references. Reads were filtered out if the reads had weak V/J assignments (E-value above 1e-6), no CDR3, stop codons, out-of-frame junctions, or ambiguous translated residues. V3J clonotypes were defined as sequences sharing the same inferred V gene, J gene, and CDR3 amino acid sequence. The percentage overlap between two repertoires was calculated by dividing the number of shared unique clonotypes by the size of the smaller repertoire. RTK rarefaction, the Chao1 estimator, and Recon v2.1 estimates of unobserved clonotypes were used to assess repertoire richness. Generation probabilities for all TCRbeta clonotypes obtained by the gDNA method from a handful of donors were computed using OLGA. The source is immuneACCESS, and TCRdb retained only in-frame sequences with V and J called. Part of the clones is not carried over; for the studies checked, unresolved V genes explain less than half of this, and the remainder is unexplained. Clone size and V and J calls were adopted from that table, with D and trimming inferred from the DNA. Across this sample there are more than 2 million clones, with just under 95% seen only once. The ten largest clones represent about 1.7% of the sample.

Worth noting for this clone: The target of this receptor is not known. The input lacks base qualities; no much larger clone sits a single base away.

CD8 naive samples consisted of CD45RO-negative cells that were positively selected for CCR7, yielding a CD45RA+CCR7+ population without TemRA cells. Healthy HIV-negative adults with no recently reported acute infections or vaccinations were included as donors. All donors were Caucasian adults living in Nashville, Tennessee, USA. After blood collection by leukapheresis, PBMCs were isolated using Ficoll-Histopaque density gradient centrifugation and then cryopreserved in the vapor phase of liquid nitrogen. Purity and quantity of every magnetically sorted T cell population were checked by analytical flow cytometry. Each sorted fraction had its genomic DNA isolated and then quantified by UV absorbance on a Nanodrop 2000c. The V end gives up 1 base and the J end 4 bases, leaving 12 bases in the junction not matched to a gene. The CDR3 contains 17 residues, cysteine and phenylalanine counted. The read is trimmed to its CDR3 DNA, 51 bases read in frame from base 1. The germline V gene (reference sequence) gives CDR1 as SGHKS and CDR2 as YYEKEE.

The clonotype was recovered from a man between 18 and 35 years old in good health. Some clones in this sample may be carry-over from other donors' samples. The rearrangement joined TRBV5-5 to TRBJ2-7, with 9 middle bases fitting TRBD1. The sequenced material came from naive CD8+ T cells from PBMCs. Read against the paper, the sample's cell subset or site label means: CD45RA+CCR7+. The DNA sequence reads TGTGCCAGCAGCTTGACTCCCTCGGACAGGGGAAGGTACGAGCAGTACTTC. Its product reads: CASSLTPSDRGRYEQYF.